This entry lists 10 T cell receptor beta chains sequenced from one sample in a study of T cell repertoires in cytomegalovirus infection. For these TCRs, the target antigens are not known. Using its own MiXCR run on the reads, TCRdb lists one record per CDR3 protein. The sample gives about half a million distinct CDR3 sequences, about 33% of which show up once; roughly 17% is in the top ten. Sequenced here: cultured PBMCs, sampled from culture after CMV antigen stimulation. These receptors were collected from a human donor in good health (CMV status not recorded). Some clones in this sample may be carry-over from other donors' samples.

Only a few counts were recorded for this clonotype. The chain carries TRBV11-3 and TRBJ2-5; 7 bases map to TRBD2. J lost 4 bases, V lost 1 base, and 15 bases had no gene match. Germline CDR1 and CDR2: SGHNT and YENEEA. The length of the CDR3 is 18 residues. CDR3 loop: CASSLGLLAGAAAETQYF. The CDR3, as DNA: TGTGCCAGCAGCTTAGGGCTATTGGCGGGAGCCGCCGCAGAGACCCAGTACTTC.

To note about this clonotype: At one end, the junction sequence differs from germline, possibly due to a read error. J is TRBJ1-5 and V is TRBV6-1; 11 nucleotides match TRBD1. Germline values: CDR1 MNHNS, CDR2 SASEGT. This CDR3 spans 16 amino acids. This CDR3 reads CASFPGTGGSDQPQHF. Here the CDR3 DNA reads TGTGCCAGCTTCCCCGGGACAGGGGGTAGCGATCAGCCCCAGCATTTT.

The chain is built from TRBV6-1 and TRBJ1-1; perhaps TRBD1 as D (5 bases). V was cut by 7 bases and J by 5 bases, with 17 bases left in between. The CDR3 runs to 14 residues. The germline CDR1 and CDR2 sequences are MNHNS and SASEGT. CDR3 amino acids: CASTKTQGWTEAFF. The CDR3 coding sequence is TGTGCCAGCACCAAAACTCAGGGTTGGACTGAAGCTTTCTTT.

The chain recombines TRBV18 with TRBJ1-4; possible D gene TRBD1, 5 bases. The CDR3 runs to 15 residues. From germline, CDR1 is KGHSH and CDR2 LQKENI. V was pared by 0 bases and J by 8 bases, with 13 bases between. CDR3 sequence: CASSPPEGTREKLFF. The CDR3 DNA sequence: TGTGCCAGCTCACCACCTGAGGGGACGCGAGAAAAACTGTTTTTT.

In DNA, the CDR3 is TGCAGTGCTCCCCTGGGGCCCCAGCATTTT. As protein: CSAPLGPQHF. The chain has TRBV20-1 and TRBJ1-5, with D hard to call. V was trimmed by 5 bases and J by 9 bases, leaving 8 bases between them. The germline gives CDR1 DFQATT, CDR2 SNEGSKA (reference sequence). CDR3 length equals 10 residues.

In its sample, this clonotype was seen many times. CDR3 amino acids: CASSQDFSYEQYF. CDR3 nucleotides: TGTGCCAGCAGCCAGGACTTCTCCTACGAGCAGTACTTC. The rearrangement links TRBV7-2 to TRBJ2-7, with D tentatively TRBD2 (5 bases). Between the trimmed V and J ends, which lost 5 bases and 0 bases, there was a span of 8 bases. CDR3 length: 13 residues. The germline gives CDR1 SGHTA, CDR2 FQGNSA.

This clonotype was observed a few times. This chain connects TRBV6-5 to TRBJ1-1; no firm D call. The ends were cut back, 0 bases at V and 2 bases at J, with 7 bases in the middle. Per germline, CDR1 MNHEY and CDR2 SVGAGI. This CDR3 comprises 14 residues. CDR3 amino acids: CASSYSNANTEAFF. The DNA of the CDR3 is TGTGCCAGCAGTTACTCGAACGCTAACACTGAAGCTTTCTTT.

The chain uses TRBV7-2 and TRBJ1-1; 7 nucleotides line up with TRBD1. Germline assignment: CDR1 SGHTA and CDR2 FQGNSA. The junction had 4 bases not matched to a gene; V was cut back by 5 bases and J by 1 base. The CDR3 runs 14 residues. In DNA form, the CDR3 reads TGTGCCAGCAGCAAAAGACAGGGGAACACTGAAGCTTTCTTT. This encodes CASSKRQGNTEAFF.

The chain joins TRBV6-6 to TRBJ2-3, with 14 bases that match TRBD2. The CDR3 sequence is 19 residues long. The V gene's germline CDR1 is MNHNY and CDR2 SVGAGI (reference sequence). The V and J ends lost 5 bases and 4 bases, in that order; junction bases with no gene match: 14. The CDR3: CASSAFPGLAGENPDTQYF. DNA of the CDR3: TGTGCCAGCAGTGCGTTCCCGGGACTAGCGGGAGAAAACCCAGATACGCAGTATTTT.

This clonotype showed up just a few times. This chain uses TRBV12-3 or TRBV12-4 with TRBJ2-3; 9 bases agree with TRBD2. Trimming cost V 5 bases and J 2 bases; bases outside gene matches: 11. This CDR3 has 17 residues. CDR3 sequence (DNA): TGTGCCAGCAGTCCCTCCCTACTAGCGGGCAACACAGATACGCAGTATTTT. This codes for CASSPSLLAGNTDTQYF.